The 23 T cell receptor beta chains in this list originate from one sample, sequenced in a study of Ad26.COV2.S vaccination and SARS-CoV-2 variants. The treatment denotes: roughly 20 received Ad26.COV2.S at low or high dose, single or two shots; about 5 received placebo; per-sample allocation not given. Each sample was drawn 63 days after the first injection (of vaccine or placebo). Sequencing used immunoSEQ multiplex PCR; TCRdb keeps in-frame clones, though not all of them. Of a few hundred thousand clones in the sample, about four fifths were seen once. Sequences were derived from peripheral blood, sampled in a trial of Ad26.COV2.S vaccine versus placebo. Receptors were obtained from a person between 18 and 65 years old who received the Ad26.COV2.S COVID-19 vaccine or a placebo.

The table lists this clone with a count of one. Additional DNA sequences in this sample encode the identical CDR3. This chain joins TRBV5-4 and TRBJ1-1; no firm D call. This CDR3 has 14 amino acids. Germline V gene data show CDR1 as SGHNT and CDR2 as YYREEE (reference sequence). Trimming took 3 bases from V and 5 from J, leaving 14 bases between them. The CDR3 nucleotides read TGTGCCAGCAGCTCCAAAACGGGCGGAACTGAAGCTTTCTTT. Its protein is CASSSKTGGTEAFF.

For the CDR3, the DNA is TGTGCCAGCAGCGAAACCGTGAGTGGCTACACCTTC. This codes for CASSETVSGYTF. V and J are TRBV7-9 and TRBJ1-2; D gene uncertain. Germline V lookup: CDR1 SEHNR, CDR2 FQNEAQ (reference sequence). The CDR3 is 12 amino acids. V lost 5 bases and J 7 bases, leaving 11 bases between the germline ends.

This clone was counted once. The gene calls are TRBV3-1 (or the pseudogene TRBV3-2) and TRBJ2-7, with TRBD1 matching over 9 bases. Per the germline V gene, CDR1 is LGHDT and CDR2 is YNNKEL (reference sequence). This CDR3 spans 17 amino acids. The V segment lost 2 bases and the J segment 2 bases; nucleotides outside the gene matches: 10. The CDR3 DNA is TGTGCCAGCAGCCAAATGAGCGGGGACAGGGACCCCTACGAGCAGTACTTC. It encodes CASSQMSGDRDPYEQYF.

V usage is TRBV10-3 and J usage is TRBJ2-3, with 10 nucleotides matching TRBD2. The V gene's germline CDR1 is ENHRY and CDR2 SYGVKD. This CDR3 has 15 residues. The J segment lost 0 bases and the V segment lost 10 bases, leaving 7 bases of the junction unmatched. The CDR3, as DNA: TGTGCCACCGCAACAGCGGGGGGGAGCACAGATACGCAGTATTTT. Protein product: CATATAGGSTDTQYF.

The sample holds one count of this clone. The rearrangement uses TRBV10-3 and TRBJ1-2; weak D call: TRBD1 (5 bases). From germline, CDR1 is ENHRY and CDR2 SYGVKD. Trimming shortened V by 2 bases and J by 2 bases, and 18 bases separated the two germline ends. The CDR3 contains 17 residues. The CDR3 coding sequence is TGTGCCATCAGTGAGCCAGGACGGCCAGGGATGAACTATGGCTACACCTTC. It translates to CAISEPGRPGMNYGYTF.

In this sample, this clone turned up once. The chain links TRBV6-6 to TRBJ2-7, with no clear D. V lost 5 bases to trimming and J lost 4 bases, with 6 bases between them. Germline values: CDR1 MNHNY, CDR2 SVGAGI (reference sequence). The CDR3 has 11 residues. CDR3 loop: CASSPHYEQYF. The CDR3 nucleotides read TGTGCCAGCAGTCCCCATTACGAGCAGTACTTC.

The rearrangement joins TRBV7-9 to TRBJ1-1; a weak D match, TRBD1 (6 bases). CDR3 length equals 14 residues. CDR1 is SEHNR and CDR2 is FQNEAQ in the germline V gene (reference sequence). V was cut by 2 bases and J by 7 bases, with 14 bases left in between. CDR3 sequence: CASSLRGALGEAFF. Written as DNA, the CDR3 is TGTGCCAGCAGCTTACGGGGGGCGCTTGGTGAAGCTTTCTTT.

The CDR3 sequence is CASCPDPSGRQYF. In DNA form, the CDR3 reads TGTGCCAGTTGCCCCGACCCTTCCGGGCGGCAGTACTTC. The rearrangement joins TRBV19 to TRBJ2-7, with unresolved D. The germline V gene has CDR1 LNHDA and CDR2 SQIVND (reference sequence). Trimming removed 8 bases from V and 9 bases from J, with 20 bases in between. The CDR3 runs 13 residues.

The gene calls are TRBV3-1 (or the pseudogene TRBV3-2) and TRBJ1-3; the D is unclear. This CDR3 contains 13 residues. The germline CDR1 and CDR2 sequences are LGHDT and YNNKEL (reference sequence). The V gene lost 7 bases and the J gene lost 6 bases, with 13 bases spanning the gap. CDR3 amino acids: CASTARTVNTIYF. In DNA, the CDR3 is TGTGCCAGCACTGCCCGGACTGTAAACACCATATATTTT.

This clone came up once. The chain's CDR3 is CASSYRVDSGANVLTF. The CDR3 nucleotides are TGTGCCAGCAGCTACAGGGTAGACTCTGGGGCCAACGTCCTGACTTTC. The chain employs TRBV5-4 and TRBJ2-6; TRBD1 might be the D (6 bases). Germline CDR1 and CDR2: SGHNT and YYREEE (reference sequence). V was trimmed by 3 bases and J by 0 bases, leaving 10 bases between them. The CDR3 runs 16 residues.

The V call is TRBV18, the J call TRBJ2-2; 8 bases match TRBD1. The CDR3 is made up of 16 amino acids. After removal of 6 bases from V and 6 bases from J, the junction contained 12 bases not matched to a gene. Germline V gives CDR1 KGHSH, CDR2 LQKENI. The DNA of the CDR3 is TGTGCCAGCTCGCATACCCGGGACAGGAAGGCCGGGGAGCTGTTTTTT. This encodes CASSHTRDRKAGELFF.

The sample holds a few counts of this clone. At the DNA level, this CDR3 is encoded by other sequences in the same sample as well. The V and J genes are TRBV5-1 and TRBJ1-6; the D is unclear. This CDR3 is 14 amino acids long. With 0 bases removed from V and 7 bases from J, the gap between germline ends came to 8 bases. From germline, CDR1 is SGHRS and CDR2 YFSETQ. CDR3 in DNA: TGCGCCAGCAGCTTGGAGGGCAGAAATTCACCCCTCCACTTT. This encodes CASSLEGRNSPLHF.

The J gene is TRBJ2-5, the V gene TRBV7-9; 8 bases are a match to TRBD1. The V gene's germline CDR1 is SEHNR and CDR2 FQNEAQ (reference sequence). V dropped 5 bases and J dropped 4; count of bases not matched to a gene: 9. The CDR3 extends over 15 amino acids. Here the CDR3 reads CASSTDRGWRETQYF. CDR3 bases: TGTGCCAGCAGCACCGACAGGGGATGGCGAGAGACCCAGTACTTC.

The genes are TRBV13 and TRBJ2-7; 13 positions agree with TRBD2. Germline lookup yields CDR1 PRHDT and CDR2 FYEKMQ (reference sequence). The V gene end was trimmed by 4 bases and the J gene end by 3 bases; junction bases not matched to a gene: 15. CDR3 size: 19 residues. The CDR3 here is CASSYRTSGRVVGLYEQYF. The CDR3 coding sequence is TGTGCCAGCAGCTACCGGACTAGCGGGAGAGTGGTGGGGCTCTACGAGCAGTACTTC.

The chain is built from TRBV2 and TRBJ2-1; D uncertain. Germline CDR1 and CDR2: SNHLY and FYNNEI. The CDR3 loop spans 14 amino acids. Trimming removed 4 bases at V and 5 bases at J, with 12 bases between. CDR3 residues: CASSVQVGNNEQFF. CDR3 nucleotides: TGTGCCAGCAGTGTCCAGGTAGGGAACAATGAGCAGTTCTTC.

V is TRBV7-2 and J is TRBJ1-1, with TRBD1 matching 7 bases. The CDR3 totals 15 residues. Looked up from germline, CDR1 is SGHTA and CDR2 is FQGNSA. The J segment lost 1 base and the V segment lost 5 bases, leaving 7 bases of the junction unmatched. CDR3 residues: CASSAYRGANTEAFF. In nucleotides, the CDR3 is TGTGCCAGCAGCGCCTACAGGGGTGCGAACACTGAAGCTTTCTTT. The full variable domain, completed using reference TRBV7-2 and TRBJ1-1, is GAGVSQSPSNKVTEKGKDVELRCDPISGHTALYWYRQSLGQGLEFLIYFQGNSAPDKSGLPSDRFSAERTGGSVSTLTIQRTQQEDSAVYLCASSAYRGANTEAFFGQGTRLTVV.

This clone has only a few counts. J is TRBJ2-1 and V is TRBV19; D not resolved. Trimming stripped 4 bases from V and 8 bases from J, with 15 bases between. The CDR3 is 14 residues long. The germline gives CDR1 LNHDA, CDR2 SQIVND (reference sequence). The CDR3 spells CASSTLPLYHEQFF. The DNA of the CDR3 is TGTGCCAGTAGTACCCTACCGCTGTACCATGAGCAGTTCTTC.

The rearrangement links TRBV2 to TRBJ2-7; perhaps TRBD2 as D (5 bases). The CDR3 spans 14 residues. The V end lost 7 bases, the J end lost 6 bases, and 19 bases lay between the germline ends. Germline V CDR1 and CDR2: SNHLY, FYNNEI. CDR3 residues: CASNLAPRAVEQYF. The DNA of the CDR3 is TGTGCCAGCAATCTAGCCCCTAGGGCAGTCGAGCAGTACTTC.

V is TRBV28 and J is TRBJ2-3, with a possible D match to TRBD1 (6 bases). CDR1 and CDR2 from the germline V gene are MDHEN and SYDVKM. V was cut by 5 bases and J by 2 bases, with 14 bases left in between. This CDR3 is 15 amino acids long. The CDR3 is CASSPLPGDTDTQYF. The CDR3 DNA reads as TGTGCCAGCAGTCCACTTCCAGGGGACACAGATACGCAGTATTTT.

The CDR3 sequence: CSGSTPNEKLFF. The CDR3 bases are TGCAGCGGATCTACCCCTAATGAAAAACTGTTTTTT. This sequence joins TRBV29-1 and TRBJ1-4; D gene unclear. Per the germline V gene, CDR1 is SQVTM and CDR2 is ANQGSEA. The CDR3 loop spans 12 amino acids. The V and J ends lost 7 bases and 3 bases respectively, with 9 bases between them.

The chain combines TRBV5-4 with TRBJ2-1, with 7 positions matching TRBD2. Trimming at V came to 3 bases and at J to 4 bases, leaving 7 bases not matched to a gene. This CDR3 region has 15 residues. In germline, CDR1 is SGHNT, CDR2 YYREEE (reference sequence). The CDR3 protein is CASSSGGSGYNEQFF. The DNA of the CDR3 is TGTGCCAGCAGCTCGGGAGGTAGCGGGTACAATGAGCAGTTCTTC.

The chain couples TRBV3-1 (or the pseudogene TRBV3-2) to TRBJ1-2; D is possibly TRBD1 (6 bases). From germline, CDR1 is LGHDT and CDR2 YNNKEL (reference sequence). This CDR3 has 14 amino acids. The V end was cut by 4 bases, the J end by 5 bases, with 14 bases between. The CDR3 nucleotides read TGTGCCAGCAGCCCCGGACAGCTCGGGTATGGCTACACCTTC. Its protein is CASSPGQLGYGYTF.

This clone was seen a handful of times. CDR3 in amino acids: CATSPGSGLWGSEQFF. CDR3 coding DNA: TGTGCCACCAGCCCGGGGTCCGGTTTGTGGGGGAGCGAGCAGTTCTTC. The V and J genes are TRBV24-1 and TRBJ2-1; D could derive from TRBD1 or TRBD2 (5 bases each). The V and J ends lost 7 bases and 10 bases respectively, with 25 bases between them. The CDR3 spans 16 residues. Germline CDR1 and CDR2: KGHDR and SFDVKD.